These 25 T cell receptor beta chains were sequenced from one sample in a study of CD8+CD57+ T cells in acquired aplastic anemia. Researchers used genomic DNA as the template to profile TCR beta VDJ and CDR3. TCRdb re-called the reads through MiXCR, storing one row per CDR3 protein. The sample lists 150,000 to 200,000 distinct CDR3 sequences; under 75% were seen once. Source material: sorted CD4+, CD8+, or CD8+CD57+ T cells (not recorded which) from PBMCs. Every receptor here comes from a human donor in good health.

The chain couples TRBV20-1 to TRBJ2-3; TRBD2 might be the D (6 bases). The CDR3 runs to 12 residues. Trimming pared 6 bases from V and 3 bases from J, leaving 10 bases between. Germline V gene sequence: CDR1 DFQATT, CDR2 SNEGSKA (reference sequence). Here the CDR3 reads CSAETRTDTQYF. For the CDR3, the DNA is TGCAGTGCCGAGACTAGGACAGATACGCAGTATTTT.

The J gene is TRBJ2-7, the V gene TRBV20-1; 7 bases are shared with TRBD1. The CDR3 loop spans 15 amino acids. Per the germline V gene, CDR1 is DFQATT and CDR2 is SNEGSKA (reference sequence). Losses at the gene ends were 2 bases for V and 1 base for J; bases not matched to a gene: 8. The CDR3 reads CSARPGQQISYEQYF. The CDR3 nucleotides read TGCAGTGCTAGACCGGGACAGCAAATTTCCTACGAGCAGTACTTC.

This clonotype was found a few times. CDR3 bases: TGCAGTGGCGGGAACGGGCCCAGCGGGGAGCAGTACTTC. Residues: CSGGNGPSGEQYF. The chain recombines TRBV20-1 with TRBJ2-7, with a possible D match to TRBD2 (6 bases). From germline, CDR1 is DFQATT and CDR2 SNEGSKA (reference sequence). The length of the CDR3 is 13 residues. V gave up 7 bases and J gave up 7 bases, with 20 bases separating them.

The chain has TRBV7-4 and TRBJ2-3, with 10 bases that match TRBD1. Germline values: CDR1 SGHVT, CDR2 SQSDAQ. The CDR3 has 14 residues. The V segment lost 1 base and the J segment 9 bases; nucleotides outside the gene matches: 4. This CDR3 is CASSLGGTGDTQYF. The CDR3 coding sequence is TGTGCCAGCAGCTTAGGGGGGACAGGGGACACGCAGTATTTT. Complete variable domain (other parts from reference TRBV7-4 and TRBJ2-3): GAGVSQSPRYKVAKRGRDVALRCDSISGHVTLYWYRQTLGQGSEVLTYSQSDAQRDKSGRPSGRFSAERPERSVSTLKIQRTEQGDSAVYLCASSLGGTGDTQYFGPGTRLTVL.

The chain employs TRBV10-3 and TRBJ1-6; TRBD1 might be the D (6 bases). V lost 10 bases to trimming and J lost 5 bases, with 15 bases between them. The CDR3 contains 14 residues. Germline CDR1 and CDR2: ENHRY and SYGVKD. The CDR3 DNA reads TGTGCCAGCTCTCGACAGGCTCATAATTCACCCCTCCACTTT. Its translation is CASSRQAHNSPLHF.

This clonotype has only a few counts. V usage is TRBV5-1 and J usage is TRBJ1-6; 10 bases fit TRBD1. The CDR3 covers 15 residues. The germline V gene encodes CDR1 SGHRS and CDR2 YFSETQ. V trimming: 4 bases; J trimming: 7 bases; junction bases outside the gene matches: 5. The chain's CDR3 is CASSPGTGENSPLHF. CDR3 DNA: TGCGCCAGCAGCCCCGGGACAGGGGAAAATTCACCCCTCCACTTT. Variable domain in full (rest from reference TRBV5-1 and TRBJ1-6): KAGVTQTPRYLIKTRGQQVTLSCSPISGHRSVSWYQQTPGQGLQFLFEYFSETQRNKGNFPGRFSGRQFSNSRSEMNVSTLELGDSALYLCASSPGTGENSPLHFGNGTRLTVT.

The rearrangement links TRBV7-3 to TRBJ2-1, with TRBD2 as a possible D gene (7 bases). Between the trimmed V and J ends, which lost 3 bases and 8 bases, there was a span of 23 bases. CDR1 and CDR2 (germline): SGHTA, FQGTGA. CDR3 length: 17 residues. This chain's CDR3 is CASSLGGGRSPGYEQFF. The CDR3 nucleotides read TGTGCCAGCAGCTTGGGGGGGGGGCGCAGTCCTGGATATGAGCAGTTCTTC.

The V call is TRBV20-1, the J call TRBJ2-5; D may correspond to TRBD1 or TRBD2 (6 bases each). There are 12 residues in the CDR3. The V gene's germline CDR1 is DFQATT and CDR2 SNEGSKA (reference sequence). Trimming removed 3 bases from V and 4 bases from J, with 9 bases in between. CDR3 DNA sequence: TGCAGTGCTAGTGAGGGGGGAGAGACCCAGTACTTC. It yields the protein CSASEGGETQYF.

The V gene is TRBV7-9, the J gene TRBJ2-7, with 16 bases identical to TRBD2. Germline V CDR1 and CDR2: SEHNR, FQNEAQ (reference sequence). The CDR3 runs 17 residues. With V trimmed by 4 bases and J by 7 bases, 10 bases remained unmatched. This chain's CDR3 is CASSSDPGLAGGEEQYF. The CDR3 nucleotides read TGTGCCAGCAGCTCCGACCCGGGACTAGCGGGAGGGGAAGAGCAGTACTTC.

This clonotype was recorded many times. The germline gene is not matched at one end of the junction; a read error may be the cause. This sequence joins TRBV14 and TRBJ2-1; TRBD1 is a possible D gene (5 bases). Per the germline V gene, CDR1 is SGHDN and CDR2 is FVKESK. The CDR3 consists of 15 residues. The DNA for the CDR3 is TGTGCCAGCACCCAAACAGGAGAAACCTACAATGAGCAGTTCTTC. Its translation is CASTQTGETYNEQFF.

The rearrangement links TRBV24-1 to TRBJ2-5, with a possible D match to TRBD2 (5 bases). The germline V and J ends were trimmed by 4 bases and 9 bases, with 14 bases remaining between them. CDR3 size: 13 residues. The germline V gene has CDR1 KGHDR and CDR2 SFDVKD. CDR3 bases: TGTGCCACCAGTGAAGATCACTCGGAGGCCCAGTACTTC. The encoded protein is CATSEDHSEAQYF.

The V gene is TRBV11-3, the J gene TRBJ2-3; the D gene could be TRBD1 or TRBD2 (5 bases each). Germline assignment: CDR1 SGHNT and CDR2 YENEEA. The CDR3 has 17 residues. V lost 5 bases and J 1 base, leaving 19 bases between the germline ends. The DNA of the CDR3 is TGTGCCAGCAGCATGGCGCGTATCCAGGGAGGCACAGATACGCAGTATTTT. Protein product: CASSMARIQGGTDTQYF.

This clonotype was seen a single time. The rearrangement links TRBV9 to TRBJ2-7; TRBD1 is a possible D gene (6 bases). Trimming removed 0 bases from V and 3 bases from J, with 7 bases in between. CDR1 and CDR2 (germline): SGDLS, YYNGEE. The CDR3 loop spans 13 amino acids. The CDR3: CASSVEDSYEQYF. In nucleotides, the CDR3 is TGTGCCAGCAGCGTAGAGGACAGCTACGAGCAGTACTTC.

The CDR3 protein is CATSDLPRAAYEQYF. Here the CDR3 DNA reads TGTGCCACCAGTGATTTGCCGAGGGCGGCCTACGAGCAGTACTTC. The chain combines TRBV24-1 with TRBJ2-7, with D possibly TRBD2 on 5 matching bases. The germline V and J ends were trimmed by 0 bases and 2 bases, with 10 bases remaining between them. CDR3 length: 15 residues. Germline V gene lookup returns CDR1 KGHDR and CDR2 SFDVKD.

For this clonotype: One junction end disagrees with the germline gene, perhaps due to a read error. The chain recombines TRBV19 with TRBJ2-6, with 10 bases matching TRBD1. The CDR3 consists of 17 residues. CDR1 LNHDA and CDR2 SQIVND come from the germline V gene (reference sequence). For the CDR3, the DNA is TGTGCCAGTAAAAGGACAGGGGGTTACTCTGGGGCCAACGTCCTGGCTTTC. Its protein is CASKRTGGYSGANVLAF.

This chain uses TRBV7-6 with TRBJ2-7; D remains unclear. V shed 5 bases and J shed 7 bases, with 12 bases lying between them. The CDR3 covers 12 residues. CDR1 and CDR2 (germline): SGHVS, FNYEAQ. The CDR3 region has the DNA TGTGCCAGCAGCCCTCCTACGAGGGAGCAGTACTTC. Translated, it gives CASSPPTREQYF.

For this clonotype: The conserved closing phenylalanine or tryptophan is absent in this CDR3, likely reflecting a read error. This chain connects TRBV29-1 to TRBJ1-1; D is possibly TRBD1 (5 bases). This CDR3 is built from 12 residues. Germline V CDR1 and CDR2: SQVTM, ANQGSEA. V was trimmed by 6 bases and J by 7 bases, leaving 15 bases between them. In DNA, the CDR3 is TGCAGCGTGACCAGGGTGGGGTATGAAGCTTTCCTT. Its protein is CSVTRVGYEAFL.

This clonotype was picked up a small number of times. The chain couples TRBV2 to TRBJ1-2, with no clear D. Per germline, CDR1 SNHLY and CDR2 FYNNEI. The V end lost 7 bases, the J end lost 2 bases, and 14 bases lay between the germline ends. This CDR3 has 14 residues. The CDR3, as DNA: TGTGCCAGCACTAACGGTCCAGCCAACTATGGCTACACCTTC. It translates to CASTNGPANYGYTF.

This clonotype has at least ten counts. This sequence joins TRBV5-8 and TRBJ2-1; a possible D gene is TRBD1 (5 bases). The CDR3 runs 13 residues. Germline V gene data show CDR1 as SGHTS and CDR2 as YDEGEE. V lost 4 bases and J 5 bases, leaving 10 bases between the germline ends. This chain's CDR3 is CASSLDTNNEQFF. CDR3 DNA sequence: TGTGCCAGCAGCCTGGACACAAACAATGAGCAGTTCTTC.

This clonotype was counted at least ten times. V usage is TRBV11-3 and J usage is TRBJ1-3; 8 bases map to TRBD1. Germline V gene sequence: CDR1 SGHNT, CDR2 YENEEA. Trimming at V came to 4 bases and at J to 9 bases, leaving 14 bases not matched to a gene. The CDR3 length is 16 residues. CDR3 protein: CASSSNMDREGGTIYF. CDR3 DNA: TGTGCCAGCAGCTCGAACATGGACAGGGAAGGAGGCACCATATATTTT.

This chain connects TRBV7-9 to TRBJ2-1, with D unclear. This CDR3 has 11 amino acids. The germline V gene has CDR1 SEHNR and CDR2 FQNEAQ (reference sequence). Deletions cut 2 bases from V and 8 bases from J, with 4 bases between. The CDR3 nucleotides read TGTGCCAGCAGCTTATATGATGAGCAGTTCTTC. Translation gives CASSLYDEQFF.

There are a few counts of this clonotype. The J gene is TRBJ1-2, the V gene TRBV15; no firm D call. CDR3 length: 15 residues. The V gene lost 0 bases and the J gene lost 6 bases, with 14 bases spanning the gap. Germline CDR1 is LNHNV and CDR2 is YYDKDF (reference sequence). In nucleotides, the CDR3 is TGTGCCACCAGCAGAGATCGTACAGTTAGTAATGGCTACACCTTC. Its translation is CATSRDRTVSNGYTF.

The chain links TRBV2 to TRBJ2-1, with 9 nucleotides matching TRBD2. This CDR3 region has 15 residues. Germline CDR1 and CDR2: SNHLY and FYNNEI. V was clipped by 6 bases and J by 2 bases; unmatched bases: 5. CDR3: CASSVAGVAYNEQFF. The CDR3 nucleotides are TGTGCCAGCAGCGTAGCGGGAGTAGCCTACAATGAGCAGTTCTTC.

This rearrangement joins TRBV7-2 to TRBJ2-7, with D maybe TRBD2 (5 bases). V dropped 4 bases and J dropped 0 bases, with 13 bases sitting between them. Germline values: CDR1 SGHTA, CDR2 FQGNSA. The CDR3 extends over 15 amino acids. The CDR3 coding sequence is TGTGCCAGCAGCTCGGGGTTGGGTTCCTCCTACGAGCAGTACTTC. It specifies CASSSGLGSSYEQYF.

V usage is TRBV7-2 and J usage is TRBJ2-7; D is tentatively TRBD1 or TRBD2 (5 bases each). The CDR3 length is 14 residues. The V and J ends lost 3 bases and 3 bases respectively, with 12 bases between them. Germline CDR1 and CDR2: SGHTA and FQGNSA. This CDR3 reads CASSLGTWGYEQYF. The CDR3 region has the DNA TGTGCCAGCAGCTTGGGGACCTGGGGCTACGAGCAGTACTTC.